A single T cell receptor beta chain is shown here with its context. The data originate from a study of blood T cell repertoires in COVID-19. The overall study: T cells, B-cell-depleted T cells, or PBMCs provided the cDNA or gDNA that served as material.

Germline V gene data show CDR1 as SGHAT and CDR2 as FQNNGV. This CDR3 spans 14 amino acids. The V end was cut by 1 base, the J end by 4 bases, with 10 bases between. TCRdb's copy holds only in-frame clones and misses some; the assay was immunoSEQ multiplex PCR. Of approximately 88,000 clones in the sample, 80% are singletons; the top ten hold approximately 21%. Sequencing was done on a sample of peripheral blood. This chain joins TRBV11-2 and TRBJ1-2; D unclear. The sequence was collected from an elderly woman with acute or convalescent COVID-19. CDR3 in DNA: TGTGCCAGCAGCTTAGTATTGGGCTCCTATGGCTACACCTTC. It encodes CASSLVLGSYGYTF.